One and the same sample provided the 2 T cell receptor beta chains below, sequenced in a study of blood T cell repertoires in COVID-19. The table came from immunoSEQ multiplex PCR; TCRdb's copy has only in-frame clones and leaves some out. The table includes a few hundred thousand clones, roughly 80% detected once. The material sequenced was peripheral blood. The source is a woman younger than 30 with acute or convalescent COVID-19.

The chain combines TRBV6-5 with TRBJ2-2, with 15 bases matching TRBD2. In germline, CDR1 is MNHEY, CDR2 SVGAGI. J gave up 6 bases and V 4 bases, and 3 bases lay outside the gene matches. This CDR3 is 16 amino acids long. This CDR3 is CASSFGLAGGPGELFF. The CDR3 nucleotides read TGTGCCAGCAGTTTCGGACTAGCGGGAGGGCCCGGGGAGCTGTTTTTT.

This chain connects TRBV7-9 to TRBJ2-5; the D gene is possibly TRBD2 (5 bases). Trimming removed 0 bases at V and 2 bases at J, with 10 bases between. Germline CDR1 reads SEHNR; CDR2 reads FQNEAQ (reference sequence). The CDR3 runs to 15 residues. CDR3 region: CASSLAAGGQETQYF. The CDR3 bases are TGTGCCAGCAGCTTAGCGGCGGGCGGACAAGAGACCCAGTACTTC.